A single sample gave rise to the 19 T cell receptor beta chains below, sequenced in a study of blood T cell repertoires in COVID-19 (TCRdb year 2020). Library generation was performed with the immunoSEQ multiplex PCR assay. Entries here come from immuneACCESS through TCRdb and include only in-frame sequences with V and J called. Some clones fail to appear in such tables; in the studies checked, an unresolved V gene covers under half of the shortfall, and the cause of the remainder is unknown. For this sample there are 450,000 to 500,000 clones; about nine tenths appear just once. Of the sample, 0.7% falls within the top ten clones. What was sequenced was PBMCs or T cells enriched from blood (not recorded which). Receptors originate from a woman aged 18-29 years who had recovered from COVID-19.

The chain has TRBV7-8 and TRBJ1-5; a possible D gene is TRBD1 (5 bases). This CDR3 comprises 14 residues. Germline lookup yields CDR1 SGHVS and CDR2 FQNEAQ. Trimming took 5 bases from V and 4 from J, leaving 12 bases between them. The CDR3 sequence: CASSRPGPNQPQHF. The CDR3 coding sequence is TGTGCCAGCAGCCGTCCAGGGCCTAATCAGCCCCAGCATTTT.

The chain combines TRBV4-1 with TRBJ1-4; 9 bases map to TRBD1. CDR1 MGHRA and CDR2 YSYEKL come from the germline V gene. CDR3 length: 15 amino acids. With V trimmed by 4 bases and J by 8 bases, 8 bases remained unmatched. DNA for the CDR3: TGCGCCAGCAGCCGATCAGGGACAGGGAGCGAAAAACTGTTTTTT. Amino acid sequence: CASSRSGTGSEKLFF.

The chain employs TRBV11-2 and TRBJ2-5; 10 bases align to TRBD2. The ends lost 8 bases at V and 5 bases at J; junction bases unmatched: 11. In germline, CDR1 is SGHAT, CDR2 FQNNGV. The CDR3 has 15 amino acids. As DNA, the CDR3 is TGTGCCAGCGGGGTTTCCCGAGCGGGGGGGGAGACCCAGTACTTC. It yields the protein CASGVSRAGGETQYF.

The rearrangement uses TRBV3-1 (or the pseudogene TRBV3-2) and TRBJ2-5, with 10 nucleotides matching TRBD1. After removal of 4 bases from V and 5 bases from J, the junction contained 10 bases not matched to a gene. Per germline, CDR1 LGHDT and CDR2 YNNKEL (reference sequence). The CDR3 is made up of 16 amino acids. This CDR3 is CASSPHRDRGTETQYF. The CDR3 bases are TGTGCCAGCAGCCCACACCGGGACAGGGGTACGGAGACCCAGTACTTC.

The chain carries TRBV29-1 and TRBJ1-1; no clear D. The CDR3 runs 14 residues. Deletions cut 2 bases from V and 0 bases from J, with 10 bases between. Germline CDR1 reads SQVTM; CDR2 reads ANQGSEA. Written as DNA, the CDR3 is TGCAGCGTTGAAAGCCGCCTCATGAACACTGAAGCTTTCTTT. Protein sequence: CSVESRLMNTEAFF.

The chain combines TRBV19 with TRBJ2-2; 8 positions agree with TRBD1. From germline, CDR1 is LNHDA and CDR2 SQIVND (reference sequence). The CDR3 is 13 amino acids. The V gene end was trimmed by 5 bases and the J gene end by 7 bases; junction bases not matched to a gene: 3. Here the CDR3 reads CASSQGADGELFF. CDR3 bases: TGTGCCAGTAGTCAGGGGGCTGACGGGGAGCTGTTTTTT.

This chain links TRBV19 with TRBJ1-1, with D unresolved. V dropped 1 base and J dropped 4 bases, with 13 bases sitting between them. CDR3 length: 15 amino acids. From germline, CDR1 is LNHDA and CDR2 SQIVND (reference sequence). Here the CDR3 reads CASSIADLSGTEAFF. The CDR3 nucleotides read TGTGCCAGTAGTATAGCTGACCTAAGCGGCACTGAAGCTTTCTTT.

This clone has only one observation. The chain carries TRBV27 and TRBJ2-1; D not certain. The germline CDR1 and CDR2 sequences are MNHEY and SMNVEV (reference sequence). V was trimmed by 6 bases and J by 10 bases, leaving 16 bases between them. The CDR3 extends over 13 amino acids. The CDR3: CASSSPQFREQFF. The CDR3 coding sequence is TGTGCCAGCAGCTCCCCACAGTTCCGGGAGCAGTTCTTC.

This chain joins TRBV6-6 and TRBJ2-7; D gene unclear. This CDR3 is built from 13 residues. The V end lost 6 bases, the J end lost 3 bases, and 12 bases lay between the germline ends. Germline V gene sequence: CDR1 MNHNY, CDR2 SVGAGI (reference sequence). This chain's CDR3 is CASSQNALYEQYF. DNA for the CDR3: TGTGCCAGCAGCCAGAACGCCCTCTACGAGCAGTACTTC.

V gene TRBV2 combines with J gene TRBJ1-2; the match to TRBD1 covers 8 bases. The CDR3 runs 13 residues. Germline V CDR1 and CDR2: SNHLY, FYNNEI. Germline trimming cut 8 bases from V and 4 bases from J; bases unmatched to any gene: 6. CDR3 protein: CASHGQGAYGYTF. The CDR3 DNA is TGTGCCAGCCACGGCCAGGGGGCCTATGGCTACACCTTC.

This chain links TRBV27 with TRBJ2-7, with 7 bases identical to TRBD2. Germline CDR1 reads MNHEY; CDR2 reads SMNVEV (reference sequence). The CDR3 has 11 amino acids. Trimming cost V 8 bases and J 7 bases; bases outside gene matches: 5. The DNA for the CDR3 is TGTGCCAGCGGGAGGGCTGGGGAGCAGTACTTC. It specifies CASGRAGEQYF.

This clone was counted once. V and J are TRBV4-1 and TRBJ2-7; D might be TRBD1 (5 bases). The length of the CDR3 is 15 residues. Germline V gene lookup returns CDR1 MGHRA and CDR2 YSYEKL. V lost 2 bases, J lost 5 bases, and 16 bases lay in between. In nucleotides, the CDR3 is TGCGCCAGCAGCCAACTAGTGGGGCCCGGGCACGAGCAGTACTTC. Residues: CASSQLVGPGHEQYF.

The chain joins TRBV9 to TRBJ1-2; weak D call: TRBD1 (6 bases). Deletions cut 0 bases from V and 5 bases from J, with 14 bases between. Germline lookup yields CDR1 SGDLS and CDR2 YYNGEE. This CDR3 contains 15 residues. CDR3 sequence: CASSVAPGASYGYTF. The CDR3 coding sequence is TGTGCCAGCAGCGTAGCCCCAGGGGCCTCTTATGGCTACACCTTC.

This clone was detected once. V is TRBV7-9 and J is TRBJ2-1; the match to TRBD1 covers 7 bases. The CDR3 has 18 amino acids. CDR1 is SEHNR, CDR2 FQNEAQ, per germline (reference sequence). V was clipped by 5 bases and J by 1 base; unmatched bases: 14. The CDR3 loop reads CASSVGGNWAVSYNEQFF. The CDR3 DNA follows: TGTGCCAGCAGCGTAGGGGGCAACTGGGCAGTATCCTACAATGAGCAGTTCTTC.

The chain has TRBV3-1 (or the pseudogene TRBV3-2) and TRBJ1-1; D gene unclear. The germline V and J ends were trimmed by 4 bases and 5 bases, with 11 bases remaining between them. Germline CDR1 reads LGHDT; CDR2 reads YNNKEL (reference sequence). The CDR3 spans 13 residues. CDR3 loop: CASSLALRTEAFF. CDR3 DNA: TGTGCCAGCAGCCTGGCCCTCAGGACTGAAGCTTTCTTT.

This clone occurred a few times. The chain employs TRBV5-6 and TRBJ2-1, with TRBD2 matching 7 bases. Germline CDR1 reads SGHDT; CDR2 reads YYEEEE. With V trimmed by 3 bases and J by 7 bases, 7 bases remained unmatched. This CDR3 has 14 amino acids. CDR3: CASSSRRGGNEQFF. CDR3 coding DNA: TGTGCCAGCAGCTCTCGTAGGGGAGGGAATGAGCAGTTCTTC.

The V gene is TRBV11-2, the J gene TRBJ1-2; D is uncertain. Trimming cost V 1 base and J 8 bases, with 14 bases left between them. The CDR3 is 14 residues long. The V gene's germline CDR1 is SGHAT and CDR2 FQNNGV. The CDR3, as DNA: TGTGCCAGCAGCTTAGGACATCCCGCGGGAGGCTACACCTTC. It encodes CASSLGHPAGGYTF.

The V call is TRBV5-1, the J call TRBJ1-2, with TRBD1 matching over 10 bases. V dropped 4 bases and J dropped 8; count of bases not matched to a gene: 14. There are 16 residues in the CDR3. Germline V gene sequence: CDR1 SGHRS, CDR2 YFSETQ. CDR3 nucleotides: TGCGCCAGCAGCCCCGCCGCGTTAGGACAGGGGGGAGGCTACACCTTC. Protein sequence: CASSPAALGQGGGYTF.

This chain connects TRBV7-2 to TRBJ2-1; D unresolved. CDR3 length: 14 amino acids. V gave up 2 bases and J gave up 2 bases, with 7 bases separating them. Germline V gene sequence: CDR1 SGHTA, CDR2 FQGNSA. The CDR3 here is CASSLSPAYNEQFF. The CDR3, as DNA: TGTGCCAGCAGCTTAAGCCCCGCCTACAATGAGCAGTTCTTC.